The next 8 T cell receptor beta chains were all read from a single sample in a study of T cells in Graves' hyperthyroidism and ophthalmopathy. RNA transcripts gave rise to amplified TCR beta CDR3 regions. Using the HTBI primer set, a first-round RT-PCR was run on the TCR CDR3. TCRdb reanalysed the multiplex PCR reads using MiXCR and keeps one entry per CDR3 protein. Of 480,000 or so distinct CDR3 sequences listed, over 13% are singletons. Sequenced sample: blood. Receptor source: a woman aged 18-29 years with Graves' hyperthyroidism.

This clonotype was detected many times. This chain connects TRBV27 to TRBJ1-2, with 7 bases fitting TRBD1. The V gene end was trimmed by 4 bases and the J gene end by 6 bases; junction bases not matched to a gene: 5. The CDR3 is 13 amino acids. CDR1 is MNHEY and CDR2 is SMNVEV in the germline V gene (reference sequence). This CDR3 reads CASSSGGGNGYTF. The CDR3 nucleotides read TGTGCCAGCAGTTCGGGAGGGGGCAATGGCTACACCTTC.

This clonotype has only a few counts. In DNA, the CDR3 is TGTGCCTGGGGCCTCCCCGGTGGGTCACCCCTCCACTTT. Translated: CAWGLPGGSPLHF. The genes are TRBV30 and TRBJ1-6; D ambiguous. CDR1 and CDR2 (germline): GTSNPN, SVGIG (reference sequence). This CDR3 comprises 13 residues. Trimming left V 5 bases short and J 10 bases short, with 15 bases between.

This sequence joins TRBV7-6 and TRBJ2-5, with D perhaps being TRBD1 or TRBD2 (6 bases each). Looked up from germline, CDR1 is SGHVS and CDR2 is FNYEAQ. With 1 base removed from V and 9 bases from J, the gap between germline ends came to 18 bases. The CDR3 is 15 residues long. The CDR3 bases are TGTGCCAGCAGCTTAGAAAGAGGGGGGCGGGCGGCCCAGTACTTC. Encoded protein: CASSLERGGRAAQYF.

Many counts were recorded for this clonotype. The chain couples TRBV10-3 to TRBJ1-2; D may be TRBD1 (6 bases). The germline V gene has CDR1 ENHRY and CDR2 SYGVKD. Trimming shortened V by 8 bases and J by 4 bases, and 11 bases separated the two germline ends. The CDR3 spans 12 residues. The CDR3 sequence is CAIGGGSYGYTF. CDR3 DNA: TGTGCCATCGGGGGGGGCTCCTATGGCTACACCTTC.

This clonotype was detected many times. The V and J genes are TRBV7-3 and TRBJ1-6; possible D gene TRBD1, 5 bases. The CDR3 is 13 amino acids. Germline V lookup: CDR1 SGHTA, CDR2 FQGTGA. With 5 bases removed from V and 7 bases from J, the gap between germline ends came to 9 bases. The DNA for the CDR3 is TGTGCCAGCAGCATCGACAGAAATTCACCCCTCCACTTT. Translating gives CASSIDRNSPLHF.

There are many counts of this clonotype. The chain uses TRBV7-3 and TRBJ2-1; 9 nucleotides align to TRBD1. The germline gives CDR1 SGHTA, CDR2 FQGTGA. This CDR3 is built from 15 residues. V lost 5 bases, J lost 8 bases, and 10 bases stayed unmatched. CDR3 bases: TGTGCCAGCAGCCCGACCGGGACAGGGTATGATGAGCAGTTCTTC. It yields the protein CASSPTGTGYDEQFF.

This clonotype was detected only a few times. A much larger clone differs by one base, so this may be a read error. The chain couples TRBV24-1 to TRBJ1-4; D gene ambiguous. CDR1 and CDR2 from the germline V gene are KGHDR and SFDVKD. CDR3 size: 15 residues. CDR3 sequence: CATSDSGATNERLFF. CDR3 DNA sequence: TGTGCCACCAGTGATTCAGGTGCAACTAATGAAAGACTGTTTTTT.

In its sample, this clonotype was seen many times. The chain recombines TRBV19 with TRBJ2-7; perhaps TRBD2 as D (5 bases). Germline CDR1 LNHDA, CDR2 SQIVND (reference sequence). The CDR3 is 12 residues long. The V end lost 10 bases, the J end lost 2 bases, and 12 bases lay between the germline ends. CDR3 region: CATSRSPYEQYF. CDR3 DNA sequence: TGTGCCACTAGCCGAAGTCCCTACGAGCAGTACTTC.